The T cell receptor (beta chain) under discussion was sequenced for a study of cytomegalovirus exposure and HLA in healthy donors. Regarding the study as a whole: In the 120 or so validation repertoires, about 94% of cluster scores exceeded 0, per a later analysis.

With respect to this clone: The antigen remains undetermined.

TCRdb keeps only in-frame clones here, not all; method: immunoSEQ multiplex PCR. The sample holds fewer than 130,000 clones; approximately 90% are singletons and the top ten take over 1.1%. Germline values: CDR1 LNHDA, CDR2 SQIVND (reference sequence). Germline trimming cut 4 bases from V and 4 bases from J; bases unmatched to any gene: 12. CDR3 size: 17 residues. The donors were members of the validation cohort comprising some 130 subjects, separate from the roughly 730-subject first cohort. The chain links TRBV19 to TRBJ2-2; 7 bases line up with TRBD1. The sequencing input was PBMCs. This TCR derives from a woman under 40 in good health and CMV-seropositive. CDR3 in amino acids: CASSNIRQGMGTGELFF. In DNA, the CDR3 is TGTGCCAGTAGTAACATACGACAGGGTATGGGCACCGGGGAGCTGTTTTTT.